These T cell receptor beta chains were read from a single sample in a study of glioma-infiltrating T cells. A single record per CDR3 protein comes from TCRdb applying MiXCR to the multiplex PCR reads. Found here are about 190,000 distinct CDR3 sequences, more than 30% of them singletons; the top ten hold 20%. Sample: glioma tissue, nonneoplastic brain tissue, or PBMCs (not recorded which). Source of these receptors: a human donor with low-grade glioma or glioblastoma, undergoing nonglioma brain surgery, or in good health (not recorded which). Both conserved end residues are part of each CDR3. Each record gives: V gene, D gene, J gene, clone size, CDR3 DNA, CDR3 protein. D genes are given only for firm matches. Rows may omit the clone size; those that give it use once, few, many or a size class.

TRBV4-1	TRBD2	TRBJ2-7	-	TGCGCCAGCAGCCAAAGGCTAGCGGGAGTCTACGGGCAGTACTTC	CASSQRLAGVYGQYF
TRBV19	TRBD1	TRBJ1-2	once	TGTGCCAGTAGGAGACAGGGAACCCACTATTGCTACACCTTC	CASRRQGTHYCYTF
TRBV6-6	-	TRBJ2-7	many	TGTGCCAGCAGTTACTCGTTATCGCAGAGCGCCTACGAGCAGTACTTC	CASSYSLSQSAYEQYF
TRBV3-1	-	TRBJ2-5	few	TGTGCCAGCAGACGGACGGAACAAGAGACCCAGTACTTC	CASRRTEQETQYF
TRBV20-1	TRBD1	TRBJ2-7	-	TGCAGTGCTAGTCGGACAGGGTACGAGCAGTACTTC	CSASRTGYEQYF
TRBV6-6	-	TRBJ2-7	many	TGTGCCAGCAGTTACAGTCCCTGGGCCGAGCAGTACTTC	CASSYSPWAEQYF
TRBV28	-	TRBJ1-2	-	TGTGCCAGCCGGGGTGGCTATGGCTACACCTTC	CASRGGYGYTF
TRBV20-1	TRBD2	TRBJ2-3	many	TGCAGTGTTAGGAGGCTAGCGGGAGGGACAGATACGCAGTATTTT	CSVRRLAGGTDTQYF
TRBV20-1	TRBD2	TRBJ2-1	many	TGCAGTGCTAGAGGATTCAGCGGGAGGGGCGGCAATGAGCAGTTCTTC	CSARGFSGRGGNEQFF
TRBV7-2	TRBD1	TRBJ2-7	many	TGTGCCAGCAGCGCGTTCTCGGGACAGGGGTACGAGCAGTACTTC	CASSAFSGQGYEQYF
TRBV29-1	-	TRBJ2-3	few	TGCAGCGTTGATACCCCAGGACAGCCGCACACAGATACGCAGTATTTT	CSVDTPGQPHTDTQYF
TRBV20-1	TRBD2	TRBJ2-7	-	TGCAGTGCTAGTTCGAGTAGCGGGTTTGAGCAGTACTTT	CSASSSSGFEQYF
TRBV19	-	TRBJ1-3	-	TGTGCCAGTAGTCCGAGGACGGGTGGGGCGTCTGGAAACACCATATATTTT	CASSPRTGGASGNTIYF
TRBV6-1	-	TRBJ2-3	many	TGTGCCAGCAGTCCGCATTATGGATCTAGCACAGATACGCAGTATTTT	CASSPHYGSSTDTQYF
TRBV27	TRBD1	TRBJ2-7	-	TGTGCCAGCAGCGCGGGGACAGGGGGCGGCTACGAGCAGTACTTC	CASSAGTGGGYEQYF
TRBV20-1	TRBD2	TRBJ2-7	few	TGCAGTGCTAGAGATGTGGCTAGCGGGGATCTAGAGCAGTACTTC	CSARDVASGDLEQYF
TRBV4-1	-	TRBJ1-2	few	TGCGCCAGCAGCCAAGCTCAGGGCACCTATGGCTACACCTTC	CASSQAQGTYGYTF
TRBV27	-	TRBJ1-6	-	TGTGCCAGAAGTTCCTTCATGAAGGTAGATTCACCCCTCCAATTT	CARSSFMKVDSPLQF
TRBV2	-	TRBJ2-7	many	TGTGCCAGCAAGGCGGGACCCTACGAGCAGTACTTC	CASKAGPYEQYF